The T cell receptor (beta chain) under discussion was sequenced for a study of identical twins. CDR1 and CDR2 (germline): DFQATT, SNEGSKA (reference sequence). CDR3 length equals 13 residues. TCRdb reprocessed the 5' RACE reads with MiXCR, giving one entry per CDR3 protein. Found here are 450,000 or so distinct CDR3 sequences, more than 13% of them singletons; the top ten hold about 0.52%. Separately, the same data were catalogued under a study of yellow fever vaccine responses in identical twins.

The TCR sequence derives from a woman between 18 and 29 years old in good health. Sequencing was done on a sample of CD4+ T cells sorted from blood. This sequence joins TRBV20-1 and TRBJ2-7; D is ambiguous. Written as DNA, the CDR3 is TGCAGCCCATACCATAATCCCTCCTACGAGCAGTACTTC. Its protein is CSPYHNPSYEQYF.